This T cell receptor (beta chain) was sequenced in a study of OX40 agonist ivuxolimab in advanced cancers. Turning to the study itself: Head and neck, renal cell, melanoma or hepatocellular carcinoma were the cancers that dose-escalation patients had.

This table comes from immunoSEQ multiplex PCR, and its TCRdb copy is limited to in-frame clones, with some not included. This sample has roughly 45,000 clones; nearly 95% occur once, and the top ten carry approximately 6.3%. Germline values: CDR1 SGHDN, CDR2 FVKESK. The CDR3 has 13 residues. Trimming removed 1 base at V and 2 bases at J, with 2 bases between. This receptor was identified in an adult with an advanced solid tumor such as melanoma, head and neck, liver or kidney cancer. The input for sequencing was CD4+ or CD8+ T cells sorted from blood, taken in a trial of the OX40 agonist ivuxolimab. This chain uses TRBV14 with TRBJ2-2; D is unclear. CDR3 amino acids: CASSQANTGELFF. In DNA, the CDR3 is TGTGCCAGCAGCCAAGCCAACACCGGGGAGCTGTTTTTT. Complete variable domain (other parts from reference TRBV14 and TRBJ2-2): EAGVTQFPSHSVIEKGQTVTLRCDPISGHDNLYWYRRVMGKEIKFLLHFVKESKQDESGMPNNRFLAERTGGTYSTLKVQPAELEDSGVYFCASSQANTGELFFGEGSRLTVL.